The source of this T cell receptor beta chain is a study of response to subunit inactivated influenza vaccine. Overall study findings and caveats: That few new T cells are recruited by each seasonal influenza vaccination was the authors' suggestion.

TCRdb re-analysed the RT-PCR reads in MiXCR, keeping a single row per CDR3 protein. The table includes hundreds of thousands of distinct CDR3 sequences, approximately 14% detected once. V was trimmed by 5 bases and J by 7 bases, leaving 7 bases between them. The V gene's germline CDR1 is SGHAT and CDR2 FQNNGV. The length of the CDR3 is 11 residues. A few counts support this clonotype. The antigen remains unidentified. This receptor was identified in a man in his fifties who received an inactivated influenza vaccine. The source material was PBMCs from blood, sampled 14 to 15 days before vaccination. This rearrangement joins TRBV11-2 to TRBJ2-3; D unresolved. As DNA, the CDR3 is TGTGCCAGCAGCCTTGATTATACGCAGTATTTT. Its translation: CASSLDYTQYF.